This T cell receptor beta chain was obtained from a study of blood T cell repertoires in COVID-19. Study overall: Samples taken during acute and convalescent COVID-19 were collected in the United States, Italy and Spain.

Using immunoSEQ multiplex PCR, the repertoire was profiled, and TCRdb retains in-frame clones only, with some absent. The data contain 180,000 or so clones, around nine tenths of them singletons. With 0 bases clipped from V and 6 bases from J, the junction kept 11 bases outside the gene matches. CDR3 length: 18 residues. Germline CDR1 reads LNHNV; CDR2 reads YYDKDF (reference sequence). Sample: peripheral blood. V usage is TRBV15 and J usage is TRBJ1-5; 10 nucleotides match TRBD1. This receptor was taken from a man aged 35-49 years with acute or convalescent COVID-19. This CDR3 is CATSRERAGDRGSQPQHF. In DNA form, the CDR3 reads TGTGCCACCAGCAGAGAACGGGCGGGGGACAGGGGAAGTCAGCCCCAGCATTTT.